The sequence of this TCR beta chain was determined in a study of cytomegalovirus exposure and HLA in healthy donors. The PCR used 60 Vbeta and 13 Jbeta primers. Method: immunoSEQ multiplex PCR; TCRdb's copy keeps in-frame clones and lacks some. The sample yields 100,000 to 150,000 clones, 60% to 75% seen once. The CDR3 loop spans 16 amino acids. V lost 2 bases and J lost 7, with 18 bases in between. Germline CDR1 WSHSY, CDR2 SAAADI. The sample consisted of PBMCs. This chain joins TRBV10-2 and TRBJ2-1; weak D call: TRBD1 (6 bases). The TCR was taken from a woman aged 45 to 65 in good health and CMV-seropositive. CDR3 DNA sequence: TGCGCCAGCAGTGAGACCCGGGATTCCAGGGGAAATGAGCAGTTCTTC. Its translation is CASSETRDSRGNEQFF.